Presented here are 3 T cell receptor beta chains from one specimen sequenced in a study of T cell repertoires in cytomegalovirus infection. These TCRs are of unknown antigen specificity. MiXCR was run by TCRdb on the reads, yielding one entry per CDR3 protein. The sample carries some 920,000 distinct CDR3 sequences, around 32% recorded once. Sequenced here: cultured CD8+ T cells from PBMCs, sampled from culture after CMV antigen stimulation. These receptors all come from a human donor in good health (CMV status not recorded). Some clones in this sample may be carry-over from other donors' samples.

The V call is TRBV6-2 or TRBV6-3, the J call TRBJ1-5, with 9 positions matching TRBD1. After removal of 7 bases from V and 2 bases from J, the junction contained 9 bases not matched to a gene. In germline, CDR1 is MNHEY, CDR2 SVGEGT. This CDR3 is built from 16 residues. The CDR3 DNA sequence: TGTGCCAGCACCAAATGGACAGGGGCTGGCAATCAGCCCCAGCATTTT. Amino acids: CASTKWTGAGNQPQHF.

The V call is TRBV6-5, the J call TRBJ2-7; 9 bases line up with TRBD1. The CDR3 consists of 16 residues. The trim removed 6 bases at V and 2 bases at J, leaving 11 bases unmatched. Germline CDR1 MNHEY, CDR2 SVGAGI. CDR3 sequence (DNA): TGTGCCAGCAGAAATACCGGGACAGGGAAGGCCTACGAGCAGTACTTC. Its translation: CASRNTGTGKAYEQYF.

The CDR3 DNA reads TGTGCCAGCAGTACCGGGACTAGACTAAATGACGAGCAGTACTTC. Its translation is CASSTGTRLNDEQYF. The chain is built from TRBV27 and TRBJ2-7; TRBD2 agrees at 8 bases. Germline CDR1 is MNHEY and CDR2 is SMNVEV (reference sequence). This CDR3 has 15 amino acids. V lost 5 bases, J lost 5 bases, and 11 bases stayed unmatched.